Following are 19 T cell receptor beta chains from one sample sequenced in a study of shared T cell receptors in the human thymus. Produced via immunoSEQ multiplex PCR; TCRdb's table is partial and in-frame only. The sample has hundreds of thousands of clones, 80% to 90% seen once. The same specimen was also included in a second study, on human thymus T cells.

The sample consisted of thymocytes. These TCRs come from a boy younger than two with a congenital heart defect.

The chain is built from TRBV30 and TRBJ2-2; a possible D gene is TRBD1 (5 bases). The germline CDR1 and CDR2 sequences are GTSNPN and SVGIG (reference sequence). This CDR3 has 13 amino acids. Trimming stripped 5 bases from V and 4 bases from J, with 11 bases between. CDR3 nucleotide sequence: TGTGCCTGGGGGGCCGAAGCCACCGGGGAGCTGTTTTTT. This translates into CAWGAEATGELFF.

The V gene is TRBV5-1, the J gene TRBJ1-2; TRBD1 matches at 7 bases. After removal of 2 bases from V and 6 bases from J, the junction contained 4 bases not matched to a gene. The CDR3 is 13 residues long. Germline CDR1 is SGHRS and CDR2 is YFSETQ. CDR3 bases: TGCGCCAGCAGCTTCGAGGGGGCGGATGGCTACACCTTC. It translates to CASSFEGADGYTF.

This chain joins TRBV28 and TRBJ2-3; a possible D gene is TRBD1 (5 bases). Trimming pared 10 bases from V and 5 bases from J, leaving 16 bases between. Per germline, CDR1 MDHEN and CDR2 SYDVKM. The CDR3 loop spans 13 amino acids. CDR3 sequence: CATGRTLRDTQYF. CDR3 nucleotide sequence: TGTGCCACCGGACGGACACTCAGAGATACGCAGTATTTT.

This clone appeared a single time. This chain uses TRBV7-2 with TRBJ2-5; possible D gene TRBD2, 5 bases. Trimming left V 3 bases short and J 3 bases short, with 14 bases between. Germline V gene sequence: CDR1 SGHTA, CDR2 FQGNSA. The length of the CDR3 is 15 residues. The DNA for the CDR3 is TGTGCCAGCAGCTTCCGCGTGGCGGGCGAAGAGACCCAGTACTTC. Translated: CASSFRVAGEETQYF.

This chain joins TRBV12-5 and TRBJ1-1; 8 bases fit TRBD1. The V and J ends lost 7 bases and 1 base, in that order; junction bases with no gene match: 8. CDR3 length: 15 amino acids. Germline CDR1 LGHNT, CDR2 FRNRAP. This chain's CDR3 is CASAPGQGSNTEAFF. The DNA of the CDR3 is TGTGCTAGTGCCCCCGGACAGGGATCGAACACTGAAGCTTTCTTT.

This clone has only a few counts. The rearrangement links TRBV12-1 to TRBJ2-7; whether TRBD2, the table's D call, matches the DNA was not checked. TRBV12-1 is termed a pseudogene. The CDR3 runs 18 residues. The CDR3 loop reads CATFPGSGRSSGSYEQYF. Written as DNA, the CDR3 is TGTGCCACCTTTCCGGGTAGCGGGAGATCAAGTGGTTCCTACGAGCAGTACTTC.

V usage is TRBV9 and J usage is TRBJ2-3, with D possibly being TRBD2 (5 bases). Trimming stripped 2 bases from V and 1 base from J, with 23 bases between. The CDR3 spans 19 residues. CDR1 is SGDLS and CDR2 is YYNGEE in the germline V gene. This chain's CDR3 is CASSVDHFRPLVGTDTQYF. The CDR3 region has the DNA TGTGCCAGCAGCGTTGACCACTTCCGCCCACTAGTTGGCACAGATACGCAGTATTTT.

There are a few counts of this clone. The chain is built from TRBV5-1 and TRBJ2-3; D possibly corresponds to TRBD2 (5 bases). Germline V gene lookup returns CDR1 SGHRS and CDR2 YFSETQ. The CDR3 extends over 14 amino acids. Trimming stripped 4 bases from V and 3 bases from J, with 12 bases between. CDR3 nucleotides: TGCGCCAGCAGCCGCACTAGAGTGACAGATACGCAGTATTTT. Protein: CASSRTRVTDTQYF.

This chain uses TRBV28 with TRBJ1-4, with 9 bases fitting TRBD1. V gave up 5 bases and J gave up 7 bases; unmatched junction bases: 23. The CDR3 loop spans 20 amino acids. CDR1 and CDR2 (germline): MDHEN, SYDVKM. The CDR3, as DNA: TGTGCCAGCAGTGTGATATTCAGGGGACAGGGAATTTGGTGGGGTGAAAAACTGTTTTTT. Translated: CASSVIFRGQGIWWGEKLFF.

This clone was counted once. The CDR3 region has the DNA TGTGCCAGCAGCTTAGGAGCGACTAGCGGGAGCTGGGAGACCCAGTACTTC. It encodes CASSLGATSGSWETQYF. The V call is TRBV7-9, the J call TRBJ2-5; 12 bases map to TRBD2. The CDR3 has 17 residues. Per germline, CDR1 SEHNR and CDR2 FQNEAQ (reference sequence). V shed 1 base, J shed 5 bases, and the junction held 8 bases outside the gene matches.

This clone was found once. The V and J genes are TRBV10-1 and TRBJ2-2; D gene uncertain. This CDR3 contains 15 residues. The germline V gene encodes CDR1 WNHNN and CDR2 SYGVQD (reference sequence). V lost 3 bases, J lost 0 bases, and 8 bases lay in between. The DNA for the CDR3 is TGCGCCAGCAGTGACGAGCGCACGAACACCGGGGAGCTGTTTTTT. It encodes CASSDERTNTGELFF.

The chain recombines TRBV4-1 with TRBJ2-1, with 9 bases matching TRBD2. Germline trimming cut 4 bases from V and 4 bases from J; bases unmatched to any gene: 14. This CDR3 region has 18 residues. Germline assignment: CDR1 MGHRA and CDR2 YSYEKL. The CDR3 loop is CASSLRVERGAGYNEQFF. DNA of the CDR3: TGCGCCAGCAGCCTAAGAGTTGAGCGGGGGGCCGGGTACAATGAGCAGTTCTTC.

The chain employs TRBV21-1 and TRBJ2-3; TRBD2 reflects the table's D call only, with no check against the DNA. TRBV21-1 constitutes a pseudogene. This CDR3 spans 23 amino acids. The CDR3: CASSKVAHRLAGACFFIEDTQYF. The CDR3 coding sequence is TGTGCCAGCAGCAAAGTGGCCCACCGACTAGCGGGGGCATGCTTCTTTATTGAAGATACGCAGTATTTT.

Concerning this clone itself: The identical CDR3 is also encoded by other nucleotide sequences in the sample. The V call is TRBV27, the J call TRBJ1-6; 7 bases fit TRBD1. From germline, CDR1 is MNHEY and CDR2 SMNVEV (reference sequence). After removal of 6 bases from V and 8 bases from J, the junction contained 10 bases not matched to a gene. The CDR3 covers 15 residues. This chain's CDR3 is CASSPTQGGDSPLHF. In DNA, the CDR3 is TGTGCCAGCAGCCCAACGCAGGGGGGAGATTCACCCCTCCACTTT.

V usage is TRBV7-3 and J usage is TRBJ2-2; 8 bases fit TRBD2. V shed 5 bases, J shed 2 bases, and the junction held 4 bases outside the gene matches. This CDR3 comprises 15 residues. Germline V lookup: CDR1 SGHTA, CDR2 FQGTGA. CDR3 coding DNA: TGTGCCAGCAGCACAAGCGGGGGAAACACCGGGGAGCTGTTTTTT. It codes for CASSTSGGNTGELFF.

The CDR3 DNA reads TGTGCCAGCAGCCCCGGGTTTGGCTACGAGCAGTACTTC. Translating it yields CASSPGFGYEQYF. This chain uses TRBV11-1 with TRBJ2-7; D is ambiguous. Trimming pared 5 bases from V and 3 bases from J, leaving 11 bases between. The CDR3 runs to 13 residues. Germline CDR1 and CDR2: SGHAT and FQDESV (reference sequence).

The gene calls are TRBV18 and TRBJ2-7, with TRBD2 matching over 7 bases. CDR1 is KGHSH and CDR2 is LQKENI in the germline V gene. With V trimmed by 0 bases and J by 2 bases, 4 bases remained unmatched. The CDR3 consists of 15 residues. CDR3 sequence reads: CASSPPAGGTYEQYF. The DNA of the CDR3 is TGTGCCAGCTCACCACCTGCCGGGGGGACCTACGAGCAGTACTTC.

The gene calls are TRBV7-3 and TRBJ2-7; 8 bases map to TRBD1. The germline gives CDR1 SGHTA, CDR2 FQGTGA. V was clipped by 5 bases and J by 7 bases; unmatched bases: 10. The CDR3 contains 14 residues. This chain's CDR3 is CASSPARQGQEQYF. The CDR3 DNA reads TGTGCCAGCAGCCCAGCCCGACAGGGGCAAGAGCAGTACTTC.

V is TRBV29-1 and J is TRBJ2-5, with 7 bases lining up with TRBD1. From germline, CDR1 is SQVTM and CDR2 ANQGSEA. Germline trimming cut 6 bases from V and 1 base from J; bases unmatched to any gene: 8. The CDR3 is 14 residues long. DNA for the CDR3: TGCAGCGTCAGCACCGGGACAGCCCAAGAGACCCAGTACTTC. Translated: CSVSTGTAQETQYF. Together with reference TRBV29-1 and TRBJ2-5, the CDR3 gives the full variable domain: SAVISQKPSRDICQRGTSLTIQCQVDSQVTMMFWYRQQPGQSLTLIATANQGSEATYESGFVIDKFPISRPNLTFSTLTVSNMSPEDSSIYLCSVSTGTAQETQYFGPGTRLLVL.